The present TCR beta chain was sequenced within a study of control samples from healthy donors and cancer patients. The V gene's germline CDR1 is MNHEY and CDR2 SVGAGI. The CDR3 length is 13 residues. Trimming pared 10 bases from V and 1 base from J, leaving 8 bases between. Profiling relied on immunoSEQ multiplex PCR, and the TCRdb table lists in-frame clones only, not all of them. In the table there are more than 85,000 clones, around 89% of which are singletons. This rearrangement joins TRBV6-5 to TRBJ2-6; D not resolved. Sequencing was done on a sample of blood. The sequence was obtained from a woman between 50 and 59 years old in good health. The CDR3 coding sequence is TGTGCCACCTCTAAATCTGGGGCCAACGTCCTGACTTTC. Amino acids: CATSKSGANVLTF.